This TCR beta chain was captured by sequencing in a study of CD8+ T cells in alopecia areata. Study at large: Twice daily, treated patients received 5 to 10 mg of oral tofacitinib.

In alopecia areata patients, both lesional scalp punch biopsies and peripheral blood were collected. PBMCs were stained for CD3, CD4 and CD8, and CD4+ and CD8+ T cells were sorted. RNA extraction and reverse transcription yielded cDNA as sequencing template. Method: immunoSEQ multiplex PCR; TCRdb's copy keeps in-frame clones and lacks some. The table has hundreds of thousands of clones, 57% seen once. The CDR3 totals 13 residues. Per the germline V gene, CDR1 is MNHEY and CDR2 is SVGAGI. V gave up 4 bases and J gave up 6 bases, with 12 bases separating them. This sequence was found in a human donor with alopecia areata. The chain recombines TRBV6-5 with TRBJ1-2; D not certain. The sample in question was CD4+ T cells sorted from blood, obtained at week 0. DNA of the CDR3: TGTGCCAGCAGTTCCCGGGAGACGGATGGCTACACCTTC. Translation gives CASSSRETDGYTF.